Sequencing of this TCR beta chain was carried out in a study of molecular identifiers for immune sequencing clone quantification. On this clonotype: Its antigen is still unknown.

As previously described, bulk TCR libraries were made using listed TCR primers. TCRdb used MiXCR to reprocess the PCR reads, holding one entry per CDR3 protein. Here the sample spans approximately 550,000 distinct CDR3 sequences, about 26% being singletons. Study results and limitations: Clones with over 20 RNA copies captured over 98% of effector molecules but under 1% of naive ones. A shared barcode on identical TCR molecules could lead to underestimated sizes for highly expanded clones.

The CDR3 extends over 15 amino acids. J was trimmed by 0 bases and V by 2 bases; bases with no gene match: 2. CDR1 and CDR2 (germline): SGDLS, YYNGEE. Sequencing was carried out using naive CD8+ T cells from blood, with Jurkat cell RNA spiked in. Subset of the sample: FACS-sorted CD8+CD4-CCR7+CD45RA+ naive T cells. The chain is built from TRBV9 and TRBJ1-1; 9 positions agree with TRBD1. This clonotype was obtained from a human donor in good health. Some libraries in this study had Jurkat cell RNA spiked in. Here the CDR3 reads CASSVTGGVNTEAFF. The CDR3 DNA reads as TGTGCCAGCAGCGTGACAGGGGGGGTGAACACTGAAGCTTTCTTT. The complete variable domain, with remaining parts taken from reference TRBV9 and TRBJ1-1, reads DSGVTQTPKHLITATGQRVTLRCSPRSGDLSVYWYQQSLDQGLQFLIQYYNGEERAKGNILERFSAQQFPDLHSELNLSSLELGDSALYFCASSVTGGVNTEAFFGQGTRLTVV.